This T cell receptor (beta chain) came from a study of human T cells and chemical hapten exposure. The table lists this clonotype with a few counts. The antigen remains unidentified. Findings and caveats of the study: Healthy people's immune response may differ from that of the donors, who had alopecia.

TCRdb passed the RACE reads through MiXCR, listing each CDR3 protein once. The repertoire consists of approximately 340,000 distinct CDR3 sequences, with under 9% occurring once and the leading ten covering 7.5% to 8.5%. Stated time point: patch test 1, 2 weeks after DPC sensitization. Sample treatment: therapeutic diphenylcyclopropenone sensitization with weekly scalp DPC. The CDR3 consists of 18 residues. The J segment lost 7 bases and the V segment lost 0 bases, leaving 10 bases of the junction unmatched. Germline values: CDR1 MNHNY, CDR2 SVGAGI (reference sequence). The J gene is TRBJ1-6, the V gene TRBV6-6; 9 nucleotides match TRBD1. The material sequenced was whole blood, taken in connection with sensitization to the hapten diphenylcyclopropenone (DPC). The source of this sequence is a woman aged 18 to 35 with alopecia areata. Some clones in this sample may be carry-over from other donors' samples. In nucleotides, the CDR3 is TGTGCCAGCAGTTACTCATTCATAGGGACAGGGTCCAATTCACCCCTCCACTTT. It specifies CASSYSFIGTGSNSPLHF.